This TCR beta chain was sequenced for a study of blood T cells in healthy people across ages. This clonotype has only a few counts. Its matching antigen is unknown. A second roughly 7 to 11 cycle PCR used barcoded and J-beta primers. Carrying 12 random nucleotides, a template-switch adaptor labeled each individual cDNA molecule. TCRdb used MiXCR to reprocess the 5' RACE reads, holding one entry per CDR3 protein. This table holds 1,500,000 or so distinct CDR3 sequences, approximately 39% found once. The study, taken as a whole, reports: Underestimates were what the diversity estimates from one million T cells were considered to be.

Sequencing was done on a sample of blood. The TCR sequence derives from a woman in her late teens or twenties in good health.

CDR3 DNA sequence: TGCGCCAGCAGCTTGGCTTTCAACTCCTACAATGAGCAGTTCTTC. Translating it yields CASSLAFNSYNEQFF. This chain connects TRBV5-1 to TRBJ2-1, with D uncertain. This CDR3 comprises 15 residues. CDR1 and CDR2 (germline): SGHRS, YFSETQ. With 0 bases removed from V and 0 bases from J, the gap between germline ends came to 7 bases.